This T cell receptor beta chain was identified in a study of shared clonotypes between healthy human individuals. Genomic DNA of every subset was divided equally among multiple immunoSEQ plates. Some clones are missing from TCRdb's copy, which holds only in-frame ones; the method was immunoSEQ multiplex PCR. The sample records approximately 2,200,000 clones, about 93% being singletons. CD45RO-negative, CCR7-positively selected cells formed the naive CD8 fraction, excluding terminally differentiated effector memory CD45RA+ cells. The clonotype was recovered from a man between 18 and 29 years old in good health. Some clones in this sample may be carry-over from other donors' samples. Sequencing used naive CD8+ T cells from PBMCs.

The DNA for the CDR3 is TGTGCCAGCAGCCCACGGGACAGCTATTTTGGTAATGAGCAGTTCTTC. This translates into CASSPRDSYFGNEQFF. V usage is TRBV7-9 and J usage is TRBJ2-1; 7 bases line up with TRBD1. Germline lookup yields CDR1 SEHNR and CDR2 FQNEAQ (reference sequence). J lost 7 bases, V lost 5 bases, and 14 bases had no gene match. There are 16 residues in the CDR3. Based on the CDR3 plus reference TRBV7-9 and TRBJ2-1, the full variable domain is DTGVSQNPRHKITKRGQNVTFRCDPISEHNRLYWYRQTLGQGPEFLTYFQNEAQLEKSRLLSDRFSAERPKGSFSTLEIQRTEQGDSAMYLCASSPRDSYFGNEQFFGPGTRLTVL.